Below are 26 T cell receptor beta chains sequenced from a single sample in a study of blood T cells in healthy people across ages. Together with a sample-barcoded 5' primer, a J-beta primer mix was included in a second PCR lasting about 6 to 11 cycles. TCRdb re-analysed the 5' RACE reads in MiXCR, keeping a single row per CDR3 protein. The data show fewer than 900,000 distinct CDR3 sequences, with around 34% seen just once and under 15% held by the top ten. The sample taken for sequencing was blood. These receptors were taken from a young man in good health.

V and J are TRBV7-9 and TRBJ1-4; no clear D. V was clipped by 5 bases and J by 0 bases, with 13 bases between them. The CDR3 consists of 16 residues. Germline-derived CDR1 and CDR2 are SEHNR and FQNEAQ (reference sequence). The CDR3 nucleotides read TGTGCCAGCAGCCTCAGTAGGTCTGCAACTAATGAAAAACTGTTTTTT. This encodes CASSLSRSATNEKLFF.

The V call is TRBV20-1, the J call TRBJ2-2; a weak D match, TRBD1 (5 bases). Trimming stripped 1 base from V and 6 bases from J, with 9 bases between. The CDR3 covers 13 residues. Germline V gives CDR1 DFQATT, CDR2 SNEGSKA (reference sequence). The CDR3 is CSARAQVPGELFF. The CDR3 nucleotides read TGCAGTGCTAGAGCACAGGTTCCCGGGGAGCTGTTTTTT.

CDR3 sequence (DNA): TGCAGTGCTAGAGATTTGAAACAGGGGGCGAACGAGCAGTACTTC. Residues: CSARDLKQGANEQYF. This chain uses TRBV20-1 with TRBJ2-7; 9 positions agree with TRBD1. The V gene end was trimmed by 0 bases and the J gene end by 5 bases; junction bases not matched to a gene: 8. The CDR3 length is 15 residues. Germline lookup yields CDR1 DFQATT and CDR2 SNEGSKA (reference sequence).

This clonotype was seen only a few times. J is TRBJ2-1 and V is TRBV7-3; TRBD2 matches at 8 bases. Germline CDR1 reads SGHTA; CDR2 reads FQGTGA. Unmatched junction bases numbered 6, after V lost 4 bases and J lost 7 bases. The CDR3 spans 14 residues. CDR3 in amino acids: CASSSSRGGNEQFF. The CDR3 nucleotides are TGTGCCAGCAGCTCATCCCGGGGGGGGAATGAGCAGTTCTTC.

This clonotype was picked up a small number of times. This chain joins TRBV12-3 or TRBV12-4 and TRBJ2-2, with D possibly TRBD1 on 5 matching bases. The ends were cut back, 9 bases at V and 3 bases at J, with 14 bases in the middle. CDR3 length: 14 amino acids. The CDR3 loop is CASSAIGDTGELFF. The CDR3 DNA is TGTGCCAGTTCAGCCATAGGGGACACCGGGGAGCTGTTTTTT.

The J gene is TRBJ1-1, the V gene TRBV7-2; 10 nucleotides match TRBD1. CDR1 is SGHTA and CDR2 is FQGNSA in the germline V gene. The trim removed 5 bases at V and 0 bases at J, leaving 3 bases unmatched. This CDR3 contains 15 residues. Here the CDR3 DNA reads TGTGCCAGCAGCAACGGACAGGGGGTGAACACTGAAGCTTTCTTT. It specifies CASSNGQGVNTEAFF.

CDR3 in amino acids: CASSLNSGAYNEQFF. The CDR3 nucleotides are TGTGCCAGCAGCTTGAATAGCGGGGCCTACAATGAGCAGTTCTTC. The chain carries TRBV5-5 and TRBJ2-1; 8 nucleotides align to TRBD2. CDR1 is SGHKS, CDR2 YYEKEE, per germline (reference sequence). This CDR3 is built from 15 residues. The V segment lost 1 base and the J segment 2 bases; nucleotides outside the gene matches: 2.

The V gene is TRBV6-2 or TRBV6-3, the J gene TRBJ1-2; D ambiguous. Per germline, CDR1 MNHEY and CDR2 SVGEGT. V lost 5 bases and J 7 bases, leaving 11 bases between the germline ends. The CDR3 is made up of 12 amino acids. The CDR3 DNA follows: TGTGCCAGCAGTAACGGGAGGGCTGGCTACACCTTC. Its translation: CASSNGRAGYTF.

In this sample, this clonotype turned up a few times. CDR3 protein: CASTPGRPKNIQYF. The DNA for the CDR3 is TGTGCCAGCACCCCGGGGCGGCCCAAAAACATTCAGTACTTC. This chain joins TRBV12-3 or TRBV12-4 and TRBJ2-4; D might be TRBD1 or TRBD2, each matching 5 bases. The CDR3 spans 14 residues. V was shortened by 7 bases and J by 2 bases, with 12 bases between the two germline ends.

This clonotype was recorded a few times. The chain links TRBV29-1 to TRBJ1-1; D possibly corresponds to TRBD1 (5 bases). Germline values: CDR1 SQVTM, CDR2 ANQGSEA. Trimming cost V 4 bases and J 5 bases, with 14 bases left between them. The CDR3 sequence is 13 residues long. The CDR3 DNA sequence: TGCAGCGTTGGGGGGGGGGAGGGTACTGAAGCTTTCTTT. Translating it yields CSVGGGEGTEAFF. Variable domain in full (rest from reference TRBV29-1 and TRBJ1-1): SAVISQKPSRDICQRGTSLTIQCQVDSQVTMMFWYRQQPGQSLTLIATANQGSEATYESGFVIDKFPISRPNLTFSTLTVSNMSPEDSSIYLCSVGGGEGTEAFFGQGTRLTVV.

The table lists this clonotype with many counts. The rearrangement joins TRBV27 to TRBJ2-3; D perhaps matches TRBD1 (6 bases). This CDR3 has 16 amino acids. Trimming took 3 bases from V and 1 from J, leaving 14 bases between them. In germline, CDR1 is MNHEY, CDR2 SMNVEV (reference sequence). This CDR3 reads CASSFLGGAGTDTQYF. CDR3 sequence (DNA): TGTGCCAGCAGTTTTCTTGGGGGCGCCGGCACAGATACGCAGTATTTT.

This clonotype has ten or more counts. This rearrangement joins TRBV7-8 to TRBJ2-5, with D perhaps given as TRBD1 or TRBD2 (5 bases each). Germline CDR1 is SGHVS and CDR2 is FQNEAQ. The CDR3 sequence is 15 residues long. Trimming shortened V by 0 bases and J by 5 bases, and 13 bases separated the two germline ends. The DNA of the CDR3 is TGTGCCAGCAGCTTAGCTCGGGGCCGTCGGGAGACCCAGTACTTC. This codes for CASSLARGRRETQYF.

The rearrangement links TRBV7-2 to TRBJ1-5, with D perhaps matching TRBD1 (5 bases). CDR1 and CDR2 from the germline V gene are SGHTA and FQGNSA. V lost 2 bases to trimming and J lost 3 bases, with 11 bases between them. The CDR3 runs to 15 residues. The CDR3 DNA follows: TGTGCCAGCAGCTTACGGGGGGGAGACAATCAGCCCCAGCATTTT. Protein: CASSLRGGDNQPQHF.

This chain joins TRBV15 and TRBJ1-5; 8 positions match TRBD1. The V segment lost 0 bases and the J segment 6 bases; nucleotides outside the gene matches: 4. The CDR3 is 15 residues long. CDR1 and CDR2 from the germline V gene are LNHNV and YYDKDF (reference sequence). The CDR3: CATSRDPGGSQPQHF. CDR3 nucleotides: TGTGCCACCAGCAGAGATCCAGGGGGCAGTCAGCCCCAGCATTTT.

In the case of this clonotype: The junction and the germline gene differ at one end; a read error may be behind it. The J gene is TRBJ2-4, the V gene TRBV12-3 or TRBV12-4, with D uncertain. With the DNA end fitting TRBJ2-7 better, the J assignment may be wrong. The CDR3 has 16 residues. CDR3 nucleotides: TGTGCCGGCAGTCAAAAACGGGCAGACCCGAACTACGAGCAGTACTTC. Translated: CAGSQKRADPNYEQYF.

The table lists this clonotype with many counts. This sequence joins TRBV12-3 or TRBV12-4 and TRBJ1-2; 9 nucleotides agree with TRBD1. V was pared by 4 bases and J by 5 bases, with 17 bases of the junction left unmatched. This CDR3 contains 18 residues. CDR3 residues: CASSSGTGFGRSGYGYTF. CDR3 coding DNA: TGTGCCAGCAGTTCCGGGACAGGGTTCGGACGGAGTGGGTATGGCTACACCTTC.

This clonotype was found many times. The rearrangement joins TRBV27 to TRBJ1-2; no reliable D call. CDR1 and CDR2 from the germline V gene are MNHEY and SMNVEV (reference sequence). Trimming took 2 bases from V and 0 from J, leaving 10 bases between them. The CDR3 runs 15 residues. The CDR3 loop reads CASSLRAGSNYGYTF. CDR3 DNA sequence: TGTGCCAGCAGTTTACGGGCCGGCTCTAACTATGGCTACACCTTC.

This clonotype has a handful of counts. V gene TRBV7-2 combines with J gene TRBJ2-5; 10 positions match TRBD1. The end of the DNA is better explained by TRBJ2-7, so the J call may be wrong. The V gene's germline CDR1 is SGHTA and CDR2 FQGNSA. The CDR3 runs to 15 residues. CDR3 sequence reads: CASRSGQGGLSEQYF. In DNA, the CDR3 is TGTGCCAGCAGATCAGGACAGGGGGGTCTGTCCGAGCAGTACTTC.

The CDR3 loop is CASSPFDTAETQYF. The DNA of the CDR3 is TGTGCCAGCAGTCCCTTCGATACTGCTGAGACCCAGTACTTC. The V gene is TRBV6-5, the J gene TRBJ2-5; D is ambiguous. This CDR3 has 14 residues. The germline gives CDR1 MNHEY, CDR2 SVGAGI. The germline V and J ends were trimmed by 5 bases and 5 bases, with 15 bases remaining between them.

V and J are TRBV21-1 and TRBJ2-1. TRBV21-1 is shown as a pseudogene. The CDR3 extends over 11 amino acids. The CDR3 DNA follows: TGTGCCATCGCCTTTGGAGATGAGCAGTTCTTC. This sequence encodes CAIAFGDEQFF.

The chain recombines TRBV3-1 with TRBJ2-5; the match to TRBD2 covers 13 bases. Germline CDR1 reads LGHDT; CDR2 reads YNNKEL (reference sequence). J gave up 4 bases and V 5 bases, and 10 bases lay outside the gene matches. The CDR3 runs 17 residues. CDR3 coding DNA: TGTGCCAGCAGCGACCGACGACTAGCGGGGGGACCAGAGACCCAGTACTTC. Protein sequence: CASSDRRLAGGPETQYF.

This clonotype has more than one count but fewer than ten. This chain joins TRBV14 and TRBJ2-1; D remains unclear. The CDR3 totals 14 residues. Looked up from germline, CDR1 is SGHDN and CDR2 is FVKESK. Deletions cut 5 bases from V and 4 bases from J, with 12 bases between. In DNA form, the CDR3 reads TGTGCCAGCAGCTCCTATGCTCGTTACAATGAGCAGTTCTTC. This translates into CASSSYARYNEQFF.

This clonotype showed up many times. CDR3: CATGGSDTQYF. CDR3 in DNA: TGTGCCACCGGGGGAAGTGATACGCAGTATTTT. The chain links TRBV10-3 to TRBJ2-3, with D perhaps TRBD2 (6 bases). Looked up from germline, CDR1 is ENHRY and CDR2 is SYGVKD. The CDR3 contains 11 residues. Deletions cut 10 bases from V and 6 bases from J, with 11 bases between.

This clonotype occurred a few times. The chain uses TRBV11-2 and TRBJ1-1; the match to TRBD1 covers 10 bases. The germline CDR1 and CDR2 sequences are SGHAT and FQNNGV. The CDR3 runs to 17 residues. J lost 3 bases, V lost 6 bases, and 13 bases had no gene match. The DNA of the CDR3 is TGTGCCAGCAGGCCCATCCGGGACAGGGGAAAAGACACTGAAGCTTTCTTT. Protein product: CASRPIRDRGKDTEAFF.

This clonotype was picked up a small number of times. The chain links TRBV4-3 to TRBJ1-2; D is possibly TRBD1 (6 bases). Germline CDR1 and CDR2: LGHNA and YSLEER. V dropped 0 bases and J dropped 5 bases, with 19 bases sitting between them. The CDR3 consists of 17 residues. The CDR3 DNA reads TGCGCCAGCAGCCAAGATGGGTACGGGGAGGGGGATTATGGCTACACCTTC. Its translation: CASSQDGYGEGDYGYTF.

In its sample, this clonotype was seen a few times. V is TRBV10-3 and J is TRBJ1-5; weak D call: TRBD1 (5 bases). The CDR3 loop spans 15 amino acids. Germline assignment: CDR1 ENHRY and CDR2 SYGVKD. Deletions cut 6 bases from V and 5 bases from J, with 17 bases between. The CDR3 reads CAISALAGTYQPQHF. The CDR3 DNA follows: TGTGCCATCAGCGCTCTCGCCGGGACCTATCAGCCCCAGCATTTT.